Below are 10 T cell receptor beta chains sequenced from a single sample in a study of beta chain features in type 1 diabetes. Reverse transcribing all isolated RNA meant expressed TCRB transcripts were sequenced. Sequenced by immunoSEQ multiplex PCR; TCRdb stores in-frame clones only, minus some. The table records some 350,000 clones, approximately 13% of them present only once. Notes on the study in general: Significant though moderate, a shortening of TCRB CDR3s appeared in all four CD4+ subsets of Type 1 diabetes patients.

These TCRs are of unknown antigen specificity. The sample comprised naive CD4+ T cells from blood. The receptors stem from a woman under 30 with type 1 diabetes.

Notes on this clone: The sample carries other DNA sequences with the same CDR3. The CDR3 DNA is TGCAGTGCTGGGCCCCAAGAGACCCAGTACTTC. Its protein is CSAGPQETQYF. The chain carries TRBV20-1 and TRBJ2-5; D ambiguous. The germline gives CDR1 DFQATT, CDR2 SNEGSKA (reference sequence). This CDR3 comprises 11 residues. Trimming took 5 bases from V and 1 from J, leaving 5 bases between them.

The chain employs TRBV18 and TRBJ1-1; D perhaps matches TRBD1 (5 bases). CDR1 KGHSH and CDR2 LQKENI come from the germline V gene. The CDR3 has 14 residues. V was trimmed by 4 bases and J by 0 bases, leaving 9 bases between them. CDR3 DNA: TGTGCCAGCTCACTCGACAGCCTGAACACTGAAGCTTTCTTT. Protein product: CASSLDSLNTEAFF.

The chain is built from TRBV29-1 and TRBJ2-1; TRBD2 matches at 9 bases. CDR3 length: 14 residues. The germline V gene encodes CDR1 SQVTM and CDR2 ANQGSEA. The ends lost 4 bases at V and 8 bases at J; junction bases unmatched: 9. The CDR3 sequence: CSVVTLAGRYEQFF. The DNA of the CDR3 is TGCAGCGTTGTAACTCTAGCGGGACGGTATGAGCAGTTCTTC.

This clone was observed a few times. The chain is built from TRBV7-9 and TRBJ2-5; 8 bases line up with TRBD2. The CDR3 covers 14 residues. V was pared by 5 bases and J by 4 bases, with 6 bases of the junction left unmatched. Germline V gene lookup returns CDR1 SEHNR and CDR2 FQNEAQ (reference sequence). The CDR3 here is CASSLGTSGETQYF. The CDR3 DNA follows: TGTGCCAGCAGCCTCGGGACTAGTGGAGAGACCCAGTACTTC.

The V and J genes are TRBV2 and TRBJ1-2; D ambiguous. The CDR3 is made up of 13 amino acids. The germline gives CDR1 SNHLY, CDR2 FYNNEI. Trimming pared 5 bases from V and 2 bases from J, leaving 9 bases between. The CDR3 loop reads CASSLDGNYGYTF. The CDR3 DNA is TGTGCCAGCAGTCTAGACGGGAACTATGGCTACACCTTC.

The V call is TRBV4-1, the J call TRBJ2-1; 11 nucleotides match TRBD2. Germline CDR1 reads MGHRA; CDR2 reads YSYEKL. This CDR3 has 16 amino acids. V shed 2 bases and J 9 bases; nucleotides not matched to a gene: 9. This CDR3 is CASSQSHSGRAGEQFF. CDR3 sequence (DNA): TGCGCCAGCAGCCAAAGCCATAGCGGGAGGGCCGGTGAGCAGTTCTTC.

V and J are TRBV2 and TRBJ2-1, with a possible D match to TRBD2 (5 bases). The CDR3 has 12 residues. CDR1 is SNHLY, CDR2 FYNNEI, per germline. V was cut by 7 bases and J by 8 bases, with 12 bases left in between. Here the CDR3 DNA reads TGTGCCAGCACTAGAGGGCCCGATGAGCAGTTCTTC. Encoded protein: CASTRGPDEQFF.

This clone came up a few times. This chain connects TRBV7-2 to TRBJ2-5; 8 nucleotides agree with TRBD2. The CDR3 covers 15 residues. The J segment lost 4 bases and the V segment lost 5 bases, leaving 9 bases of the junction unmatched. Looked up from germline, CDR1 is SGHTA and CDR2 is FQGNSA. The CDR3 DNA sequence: TGTGCCAGCAGCACGAACCCTGGACTAGCAGAGACCCAGTACTTC. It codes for CASSTNPGLAETQYF.

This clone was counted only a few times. CDR3 amino acids: CASKYEGAVEQYV. The CDR3 region has the DNA TGTGCCAGCAAATACGAGGGGGCGGTCGAGCAGTACGTC. The V call is TRBV2, the J call TRBJ2-7; 7 bases match TRBD1. The CDR3 is made up of 13 amino acids. Trimming removed 7 bases from V and 6 bases from J; junction bases left unmatched: 9. Germline-derived CDR1 and CDR2 are SNHLY and FYNNEI.

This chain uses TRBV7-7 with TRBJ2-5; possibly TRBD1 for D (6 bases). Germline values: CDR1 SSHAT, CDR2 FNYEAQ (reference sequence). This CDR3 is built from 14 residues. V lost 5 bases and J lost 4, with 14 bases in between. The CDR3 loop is CASSRDRFGETQYF. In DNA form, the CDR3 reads TGTGCCAGCAGCCGTGACAGGTTCGGAGAGACCCAGTACTTC.